Listed here are 27 T cell receptor beta chains from one sample, sequenced in a study of blood T cell repertoires in COVID-19. TCRdb's table, derived via immunoSEQ multiplex PCR, lists solely in-frame clones and lacks some. This table has 120,000 to 150,000 clones, 80% to 85% appearing once. Material for sequencing was peripheral blood. All receptors derive from a human donor in a cohort sampled during active COVID-19.

V is TRBV27 and J is TRBJ1-4, with D perhaps matching TRBD1 (6 bases). Germline lookup yields CDR1 MNHEY and CDR2 SMNVEV (reference sequence). Trimming cost V 3 bases and J 4 bases, with 18 bases left between them. The CDR3 runs to 17 residues. The CDR3 region is CASSLSAFGTNNEKLFF. CDR3 in DNA: TGTGCCAGCAGTTTGTCCGCTTTCGGGACAAATAATGAAAAACTGTTTTTT.

The CDR3 DNA is TGTGCCAGCAGCTTGCTACGGGATTCAGAGACCCAGTACTTC. Translated, it gives CASSLLRDSETQYF. The chain uses TRBV7-2 and TRBJ2-5; TRBD2 might be the D (5 bases). Per the germline V gene, CDR1 is SGHTA and CDR2 is FQGNSA. The length of the CDR3 is 14 residues. Deletions cut 3 bases from V and 4 bases from J, with 12 bases between.

The rearrangement joins TRBV28 to TRBJ1-2, with 10 nucleotides matching TRBD1. The germline CDR1 and CDR2 sequences are MDHEN and SYDVKM. After removal of 7 bases from V and 6 bases from J, the junction contained 5 bases not matched to a gene. This CDR3 region has 13 residues. The CDR3 DNA is TGTGCCAGCAAGCGGGACAGGGGAGATGGCTACACCTTC. This encodes CASKRDRGDGYTF.

This clone was detected once. The CDR3, as DNA: TGTGCCAGCAGCCATTTAAGGGGACTGTCTAACACTGAAGCTTTCTTT. This gives the protein CASSHLRGLSNTEAFF. The rearrangement uses TRBV3-1 (or the pseudogene TRBV3-2) and TRBJ1-1; weak D call: TRBD1 (5 bases). V was trimmed by 3 bases and J by 2 bases, leaving 16 bases between them. The CDR3 is 16 amino acids. Germline CDR1 LGHDT, CDR2 YNNKEL (reference sequence).

This chain links TRBV4-3 with TRBJ2-3; 7 bases map to TRBD1. Per the germline V gene, CDR1 is LGHNA and CDR2 is YSLEER. V lost 5 bases, J lost 4 bases, and 9 bases stayed unmatched. This CDR3 contains 15 residues. CDR3 DNA sequence: TGCGCCAGCAGCGCACGACAGGGCGGTCCAGATACGCAGTATTTT. This encodes CASSARQGGPDTQYF.

The gene calls are TRBV2 and TRBJ2-3; 13 bases line up with TRBD2. V trimming: 5 bases; J trimming: 1 base; junction bases outside the gene matches: 3. The germline gives CDR1 SNHLY, CDR2 FYNNEI. The CDR3 is made up of 16 amino acids. CDR3 loop: CASSSGLAGGTDTQYF. CDR3 bases: TGTGCCAGCAGTAGCGGACTAGCGGGGGGCACAGATACGCAGTATTTT. Using reference TRBV2 and TRBJ2-3 for the parts outside the CDR3, the full variable domain is EPEVTQTPSHQVTQMGQEVILRCVPISNHLYFYWYRQILGQKVEFLVSFYNNEISEKSEIFDDQFSVERPDGSNFTLKIRSTKLEDSAMYFCASSSGLAGGTDTQYFGPGTRLTVL.

The rearrangement uses TRBV4-3 and TRBJ1-6, with 8 bases matching TRBD1. There are 15 residues in the CDR3. The germline CDR1 and CDR2 sequences are LGHNA and YSLEER. With 4 bases clipped from V and 7 bases from J, the junction kept 6 bases outside the gene matches. As DNA, the CDR3 is TGCGCCAGCAGCCCTAACAGGGGGTGGAATTCACCCCTCCACTTT. This gives the protein CASSPNRGWNSPLHF.

The chain is built from TRBV14 and TRBJ2-7; possibly TRBD1 for D (6 bases). The CDR3 extends over 14 amino acids. The germline V gene has CDR1 SGHDN and CDR2 FVKESK. V lost 4 bases, J lost 1 base, and 11 bases lay in between. The CDR3 region has the DNA TGTGCCAGCAGCCCCCACCAGGGGTCCTACGAGCAGTACTTC. Its protein product is CASSPHQGSYEQYF.

This clone has just one count. The chain joins TRBV28 to TRBJ1-1; a possible D gene is TRBD1 (6 bases). This CDR3 region has 13 residues. Trimming stripped 6 bases from V and 4 bases from J, with 12 bases between. CDR1 is MDHEN, CDR2 SYDVKM, per germline. CDR3 loop: CASRSGEPTEAFF. CDR3 nucleotide sequence: TGTGCCAGCAGGTCAGGGGAACCCACTGAAGCTTTCTTT.

This sequence joins TRBV9 and TRBJ2-1; D perhaps matches TRBD1 (6 bases). CDR1 and CDR2 from the germline V gene are SGDLS and YYNGEE. Deletions cut 4 bases from V and 4 bases from J, with 18 bases between. This CDR3 comprises 16 residues. CDR3 bases: TGTGCCAGCAGCCCGCACTTAGGGGGACCGTACAATGAGCAGTTCTTC. This translates into CASSPHLGGPYNEQFF.

The chain is built from TRBV5-6 and TRBJ2-3; 9 bases are a match to TRBD1. The trim removed 5 bases at V and 3 bases at J, leaving 13 bases unmatched. Per the germline V gene, CDR1 is SGHDT and CDR2 is YYEEEE. The CDR3 is 17 amino acids. CDR3 nucleotide sequence: TGTGCCAGCAGTTTACTTCCCCGGGACAGGGTAACAGATACGCAGTATTTT. Encoded protein: CASSLLPRDRVTDTQYF.

The chain has TRBV5-1 and TRBJ2-5; 8 bases map to TRBD2. This CDR3 is built from 14 residues. Germline CDR1 SGHRS, CDR2 YFSETQ. V trimming: 0 bases; J trimming: 5 bases; junction bases outside the gene matches: 3. The CDR3 coding sequence is TGCGCCAGCAGCTTGGCGGGGGGGCGCGAGACCCAGTACTTC. Its translation is CASSLAGGRETQYF. The entire variable domain, with the rest obtained from reference TRBV5-1 and TRBJ2-5, is as follows: KAGVTQTPRYLIKTRGQQVTLSCSPISGHRSVSWYQQTPGQGLQFLFEYFSETQRNKGNFPGRFSGRQFSNSRSEMNVSTLELGDSALYLCASSLAGGRETQYFGPGTRLLVL.

The V call is TRBV25-1, the J call TRBJ1-6, with 8 nucleotides matching TRBD1. Germline V lookup: CDR1 MGHDK, CDR2 SYGVNS. V gave up 4 bases and J gave up 5 bases; unmatched junction bases: 4. This CDR3 is built from 15 residues. CDR3 sequence (DNA): TGTGCCAGCAGTGTGGACAGGGCTGATAATTCACCCCTCCACTTT. Translating it yields CASSVDRADNSPLHF.

This clone came up once. The chain combines TRBV19 with TRBJ1-5; D is unclear. CDR1 LNHDA and CDR2 SQIVND come from the germline V gene (reference sequence). There are 12 residues in the CDR3. V was cut by 6 bases and J by 7 bases, with 10 bases left in between. Here the CDR3 reads CASRSGGQPQHF. Here the CDR3 DNA reads TGTGCCAGTAGGTCGGGTGGGCAGCCCCAGCATTTT.

This clone was recorded once. The gene calls are TRBV5-4 and TRBJ1-2; 10 bases match TRBD1. The CDR3 is 14 residues long. The V gene end was trimmed by 4 bases and the J gene end by 8 bases; junction bases not matched to a gene: 8. The V gene's germline CDR1 is SGHNT and CDR2 YYREEE (reference sequence). CDR3 in amino acids: CASSPGTGEYGYTF. CDR3 in DNA: TGTGCCAGCAGCCCCGGGACAGGGGAATACGGCTACACCTTC.

Comments on this clone: At one end the junction does not follow the germline gene, possibly because of a read error. The J gene is TRBJ2-2, the V gene TRBV7-9; 8 nucleotides line up with TRBD2. The CDR3 totals 16 residues. Looked up from germline, CDR1 is SEHNR and CDR2 is FQNEAQ (reference sequence). CDR3 nucleotides: TGTGCCAGCAGGTTAGAGCGGGGGCATAACACCGGGGAGCTGTTTTTT. Translation: CASRLERGHNTGELFF.

The CDR3 here is CASSQPPGQGHYGYTF. The CDR3 nucleotides are TGTGCCAGCAGCCAACCTCCGGGACAGGGACACTATGGCTACACCTTC. V gene TRBV4-2 combines with J gene TRBJ1-2; 9 bases are a match to TRBD1. Germline V gene lookup returns CDR1 LGHNA and CDR2 YNFKEQ. V lost 2 bases and J lost 3; bases outside the gene matches: 7. The CDR3 length is 16 residues.

V gene TRBV21-1 combines with J gene TRBJ2-1; the table names TRBD1, a call not compared with the DNA. TRBV21-1 is a pseudogene locus. The CDR3 covers 17 residues. CDR3 sequence: CASSPRGGTGVYNEQFF. CDR3 sequence (DNA): TGTGCCAGCAGCCCAAGGGGGGGGACAGGGGTCTACAATGAGCAGTTCTTC.

V usage is TRBV19 and J usage is TRBJ2-2; possibly TRBD1 for D (5 bases). The germline CDR1 and CDR2 sequences are LNHDA and SQIVND (reference sequence). The V end was cut by 5 bases, the J end by 5 bases, with 18 bases between. The CDR3 loop spans 16 amino acids. The CDR3 is CASSLSDSLRTGELFF. The CDR3 nucleotides are TGTGCCAGTAGTCTATCTGACAGTCTAAGGACCGGGGAGCTGTTTTTT.

This clone was observed a single time. The J gene is TRBJ1-2, the V gene TRBV19; 11 bases agree with TRBD1. Germline assignment: CDR1 LNHDA and CDR2 SQIVND (reference sequence). The CDR3 is 15 amino acids. V shed 7 bases and J 6 bases; nucleotides not matched to a gene: 10. The CDR3 region has the DNA TGTGCCAGTACCCCTAGGGACAGGGGGGTCAATGGCTACACCTTC. Protein sequence: CASTPRDRGVNGYTF.

V usage is TRBV4-3 and J usage is TRBJ1-2, with TRBD1 matching 7 bases. The V segment lost 4 bases and the J segment 4 bases; nucleotides outside the gene matches: 9. The CDR3 covers 15 residues. In germline, CDR1 is LGHNA, CDR2 YSLEER. CDR3 in amino acids: CASSLDRQDVYGYTF. The CDR3 DNA follows: TGCGCCAGCAGCCTGGACAGGCAAGACGTCTATGGCTACACCTTC.

Points on this clone: In the same sample, other DNA sequences code for this CDR3. The chain combines TRBV12-3 or TRBV12-4 with TRBJ1-2; no reliable D call. This CDR3 is built from 11 residues. Trimming left V 2 bases short and J 5 bases short, with 3 bases between. CDR3 DNA sequence: TGTGCCAGCAGTTTACAGTATGGCTACACCTTC. Its protein product is CASSLQYGYTF.

This clone has only a few counts. The chain recombines TRBV7-9 with TRBJ1-4; 9 nucleotides align to TRBD1. CDR1 and CDR2 from the germline V gene are SEHNR and FQNEAQ (reference sequence). The trim removed 2 bases at V and 5 bases at J, leaving 3 bases unmatched. This CDR3 has 15 amino acids. CDR3 DNA: TGTGCCAGCAGCTTAAAAGGGACAGGGAATGAAAAACTGTTTTTT. Protein sequence: CASSLKGTGNEKLFF.

The rearrangement uses TRBV10-3 and TRBJ1-1; TRBD1 matches 8 bases. With 6 bases clipped from V and 2 bases from J, the junction kept 11 bases outside the gene matches. The CDR3 covers 16 residues. In germline, CDR1 is ENHRY, CDR2 SYGVKD. CDR3 sequence (DNA): TGTGCCATCAGCAGGGGGCGAGGGGACTTAAACACTGAAGCTTTCTTT. Translation: CAISRGRGDLNTEAFF.

The chain recombines TRBV12-3 or TRBV12-4 with TRBJ2-5, with D possibly TRBD1 on 6 matching bases. V shed 3 bases and J shed 2 bases, with 7 bases lying between them. This CDR3 has 13 residues. The CDR3 DNA sequence: TGTGCCAGCAGTTTGAGGGGGCAAGAGACCCAGTACTTC. It encodes CASSLRGQETQYF.

This CDR3 reads CASRSGGAGELFF. In DNA form, the CDR3 reads TGTGCCAGCAGGAGCGGGGGGGCCGGGGAGCTGTTTTTT. This rearrangement joins TRBV7-9 to TRBJ2-2; TRBD2 matches at 10 bases. Germline V gene sequence: CDR1 SEHNR, CDR2 FQNEAQ (reference sequence). Unmatched junction bases numbered 1, after V lost 6 bases and J lost 6 bases. The CDR3 length is 13 residues.

The V and J genes are TRBV4-1 and TRBJ2-1; 13 nucleotides line up with TRBD2. This CDR3 region has 20 residues. With 2 bases clipped from V and 6 bases from J, the junction kept 16 bases outside the gene matches. CDR1 and CDR2 (germline): MGHRA, YSYEKL. This CDR3 reads CASSQRVLAGGPRLTNEQFF. The CDR3 bases are TGCGCCAGCAGCCAACGTGTACTAGCGGGGGGGCCAAGGTTGACCAATGAGCAGTTCTTC.